This T cell receptor (beta chain) was recovered during a study of shared clonotypes between healthy human individuals. A remark on this clone: A far larger clone lies a single base away; this is likely a read error.

Study donors comprised healthy, HIV-negative adults devoid of recent acute infection or vaccination. Germline CDR1 and CDR2: MDHEN and SYDVKM. The V end lost 2 bases, the J end lost 4 bases, and 6 bases lay between the germline ends. This CDR3 is 13 amino acids long. When replicate PCRs were run on unsorted PBMC, they used around 290 ng DNA, 30,000 to 35,000 T cell genomes. Assay: immunoSEQ multiplex PCR; the TCRdb copy retains only in-frame clones and omits some. The sample yields about 490,000 clones, roughly 80% seen once. Specimen: PBMCs. The V gene is TRBV28, the J gene TRBJ2-1; D might be TRBD2 (5 bases). The clonotype comes from a woman in her forties in good health. Some clones in this sample may be carry-over from other donors' samples. Here the CDR3 DNA reads TGTGCCAGCAGTTTAGGCGGGTACAATGAGCAGTTCTTC. Its protein product is CASSLGGYNEQFF.